This T cell receptor (beta chain) was captured by sequencing in a study of T cell responses to AZD1222 COVID-19 vaccine. Study-level findings and limits: Elevations in Spike-specific TCR breadth and depth followed administration of two AZD1222 doses. Donor demographics were predominantly white British with a female majority; clonal diversity may be underestimated. Vaccine-related CD4 TCRs covered spike, predominating at 160-218 and 743-854.

Concerning this clone itself: The target antigen is unknown.

V dropped 6 bases and J dropped 4; count of bases not matched to a gene: 5. Per the germline V gene, CDR1 is LNHDA and CDR2 is SQIVND (reference sequence). There are 15 residues in the CDR3. Produced via immunoSEQ multiplex PCR; TCRdb's table is partial and in-frame only. This sample carries roughly 150,000 clones, 92% of them seen once, and the ten largest clones take 1.6%. The material sequenced was peripheral blood, taken on day 0 of AZD1222 vaccination. This receptor was identified in an adult in good health. J is TRBJ1-5 and V is TRBV19, with 11 bases identical to TRBD1. CDR3 bases: TGTGCCAGTAGGGGTGGGGACAGGGGGAATCAGCCCCAGCATTTT. Protein product: CASRGGDRGNQPQHF.